This is a list of T cell receptor beta chains from one sample in a study of response to subunit inactivated influenza vaccine. MiXCR, applied by TCRdb to the RT-PCR reads, yields one record per CDR3 protein. Of 590,000 or so distinct CDR3 sequences listed, 11% to 15% are singletons. Specimen: PBMCs from blood, collected around two weeks before vaccination. The receptor set was obtained from a man aged 45-65 years who received an inactivated influenza vaccine. CDR3s leave out the opening cysteine and the closing phenylalanine or tryptophan.

j_gene | len | v_gene | CDR3aa
TRBJ1-5 | 11 | TRBV12-3/TRBV12-4 | ASSWTSNQPQH
TRBJ2-7 | 12 | TRBV6-2/TRBV6-3 | ASSLGTTTDEQY
TRBJ2-2 | 17 | TRBV6-1 | ASSPNTRTGPALTGELF
TRBJ2-2 | 14 | TRBV20-1 | SARAGRQANTGELF
TRBJ2-3 | 12 | TRBV6-5 | ASSYGEGTDTQY
TRBJ2-3 | 14 | TRBV5-1 | ASSLVGLAGGDTQY
TRBJ1-1 | 14 | TRBV4-2 | ASSQDKWGRVTEAF
TRBJ2-1 | 14 | TRBV7-2 | ASSLATGSSYNKQF
TRBJ2-7 | 12 | TRBV11-2 | ASSFRRTTYEQY
TRBJ2-7 | 14 | TRBV18 | ASSPLGQGDSTEQY
TRBJ2-1 | 13 | TRBV29-1 | SVQSGGAQYNEQF
TRBJ1-2 | 11 | TRBV29-1 | SAKGQAIYGYT
TRBJ1-6 | 13 | TRBV5-1 | ASSNKDLNGSPLH
TRBJ2-1 | 13 | TRBV2 | ATLIRGGPSNEQF
TRBJ2-6 | 12 | TRBV18 | ASSPDSLANVLT
TRBJ2-7 | 13 | TRBV7-9 | ASSHTGTGVHEQY
TRBJ2-7 | 12 | TRBV5-6 | ASRVGTGGYEQY
TRBJ2-7 | 16 | TRBV11-2 | ASSVDRELRRSSYEQY
TRBJ2-3 | 12 | TRBV5-1 | ASSLDGLPDTQY
TRBJ1-3 | 15 | TRBV5-1 | ASSLGVPGLTGNTIY
TRBJ2-3 | 13 | TRBV27 | LGVLARPRTDTQY
TRBJ2-3 | 11 | TRBV20-1 | SARGENTDTQY
TRBJ1-5 | 13 | TRBV9 | ASSVGTLSNQPQH
TRBJ2-3 | 11 | TRBV5-1 | ASTPQLTDTQY
TRBJ2-2 | 11 | TRBV20-1 | SARDFLTGELF
TRBJ2-7 | 14 | TRBV4-2 | ASSQGPGQGGYEQY
TRBJ2-1 | 12 | TRBV18 | ASSPPPEATEQF
TRBJ2-1 | 10 | TRBV6-2/TRBV6-3 | ASRERDNEQF
TRBJ2-3 | 11 | TRBV29-1 | SVDGGSTDTQY
TRBJ2-7 | 13 | TRBV14 | ASSQDGGLRSEQY
TRBJ2-3 | 13 | TRBV20-1 | SADTSTGVADTQY
TRBJ2-1 | 14 | TRBV24-1 | ATSDPLAGSYNEQF
TRBJ2-1 | 13 | TRBV15 | ATSRDPAGKNEQF
TRBJ1-1 | 11 | TRBV7-8 | ANWGGMNTEAF
TRBJ2-7 | 11 | TRBV7-3 | ASSSFPFMEQY
TRBJ2-1 | 13 | TRBV7-3 | ARRGTGDPGDEQF
TRBJ2-1 | 12 | TRBV12-3/TRBV12-4 | ASSFEGRYNEQF
TRBJ2-7 | 12 | TRBV12-3/TRBV12-4 | ASSLAGTRGEQY
TRBJ2-2 | 11 | TRBV20-1 | SVTHWGTGELF
TRBJ2-7 | 13 | TRBV7-9 | ASSLGGGTVDEQY
TRBJ2-1 | 12 | TRBV6-1 | ASSGRDVYNEQF
TRBJ1-6 | 13 | TRBV14 | ASSPRTGLNSPLH
TRBJ2-2 | 13 | TRBV7-3 | ASTSAAGSTGELF
TRBJ2-1 | 13 | TRBV5-6 | ASSLKAGGINEQF